A single sample is the source of the 20 T cell receptor beta chains below, sequenced in a study of T cell responses to AZD1222 COVID-19 vaccine. TCRdb's table, derived via immunoSEQ multiplex PCR, lists solely in-frame clones and lacks some. The sample holds over 120,000 clones, about 93% seen once. The material was peripheral blood, obtained on day 0 of AZD1222 vaccination. These TCRs come from an adult in good health.

This clone was observed once. V usage is TRBV18 and J usage is TRBJ2-3, with D perhaps matching TRBD1 or TRBD2 (5 bases each). Deletions cut 6 bases from V and 9 bases from J, with 25 bases between. The CDR3 contains 16 residues. The germline V gene encodes CDR1 KGHSH and CDR2 LQKENI. The CDR3 reads CASSSGYIAGKETQYF. The CDR3 nucleotides read TGTGCCAGCTCTTCGGGATATATTGCAGGGAAGGAAACGCAGTATTTT. The whole variable domain, remainder taken from reference TRBV18 and TRBJ2-3, is NAGVMQNPRHLVRRRGQEARLRCSPMKGHSHVYWYRQLPEEGLKFMVYLQKENIIDESGMPKERFSAEFPKEGPSILRIQQVVRGDSAAYFCASSSGYIAGKETQYFGPGTRLTVL.

This sequence joins TRBV6-5 and TRBJ1-1, with D perhaps TRBD1 (6 bases). In germline, CDR1 is MNHEY, CDR2 SVGAGI. Trimming took 1 base from V and 5 from J, leaving 11 bases between them. There are 14 residues in the CDR3. CDR3 loop: CASSYYRVRTEAFF. CDR3 in DNA: TGTGCCAGCAGTTACTACAGGGTTAGGACTGAAGCTTTCTTT.

This chain connects TRBV15 to TRBJ2-7; the D call may be TRBD1 or TRBD2 (5 bases each). CDR3 size: 15 residues. Germline V gene lookup returns CDR1 LNHNV and CDR2 YYDKDF (reference sequence). The V end was cut by 1 base, the J end by 7 bases, with 17 bases between. In nucleotides, the CDR3 is TGTGCCACCAGCAGAGTTCGTATGAGGGGTGTGGAGCAGTACTTC. Protein product: CATSRVRMRGVEQYF.

This chain links TRBV5-4 with TRBJ1-3, with 8 bases fitting TRBD1. The J segment lost 4 bases and the V segment lost 5 bases, leaving 5 bases of the junction unmatched. The germline V gene has CDR1 SGHNT and CDR2 YYREEE (reference sequence). The CDR3 runs to 14 residues. The CDR3 sequence is CASRSGTGGNTIYF. CDR3 DNA sequence: TGTGCCAGCAGATCCGGGACAGGCGGAAACACCATATATTTT.

The J gene is TRBJ1-2, the V gene TRBV27; a possible D gene is TRBD1 (5 bases). CDR1 is MNHEY and CDR2 is SMNVEV in the germline V gene (reference sequence). Trimming left V 0 bases short and J 8 bases short, with 16 bases between. This CDR3 is built from 15 residues. The CDR3 loop reads CASSLSASGRVGYTF. CDR3 nucleotide sequence: TGTGCCAGCAGTTTATCAGCGTCGGGCAGGGTGGGCTACACCTTC.

V is TRBV30 and J is TRBJ1-1; D unclear. Trimming removed 0 bases at V and 1 base at J, with 6 bases between. CDR1 is GTSNPN and CDR2 is SVGIG in the germline V gene (reference sequence). This CDR3 comprises 13 residues. The CDR3 sequence: CAWSVRENTEAFF. The CDR3, as DNA: TGTGCCTGGAGTGTACGTGAGAACACTGAAGCTTTCTTT.

This chain uses TRBV28 with TRBJ1-6, with unresolved D. Germline V lookup: CDR1 MDHEN, CDR2 SYDVKM. The CDR3 runs to 14 residues. Trimming cost V 2 bases and J 9 bases, with 11 bases left between them. CDR3 amino acids: CASSLEGPGSPLHF. The CDR3 coding sequence is TGTGCCAGCAGTTTAGAGGGCCCGGGTTCACCCCTCCACTTT.

CDR3 protein: CASRSEARVPNSPLHF. The CDR3 coding sequence is TGTGCCAGCAGGAGTGAGGCTAGGGTACCGAATTCACCCCTCCACTTT. The rearrangement joins TRBV2 to TRBJ1-6; unclear D gene. CDR3 length: 16 amino acids. Trimming shortened V by 6 bases and J by 7 bases, and 19 bases separated the two germline ends. Germline CDR1 SNHLY, CDR2 FYNNEI.

The V call is TRBV4-3, the J call TRBJ2-1, with D unresolved. Germline V gene sequence: CDR1 LGHNA, CDR2 YSLEER. There are 15 residues in the CDR3. The V end lost 4 bases, the J end lost 6 bases, and 16 bases lay between the germline ends. CDR3 in amino acids: CASSPQYELVNEQFF. Here the CDR3 DNA reads TGCGCCAGCAGCCCACAGTATGAGCTTGTCAATGAGCAGTTCTTC.

This chain links TRBV18 with TRBJ2-3; D gene uncertain. This CDR3 has 13 amino acids. Trimming took 3 bases from V and 6 from J, leaving 10 bases between them. Germline V CDR1 and CDR2: KGHSH, LQKENI. CDR3 DNA sequence: TGTGCCAGCTCACCCCCCTCGGTGGATACGCAGTATTTT. It specifies CASSPPSVDTQYF.

The chain is built from TRBV5-1 and TRBJ2-5; maybe TRBD2 (6 bases). Germline V CDR1 and CDR2: SGHRS, YFSETQ. V was pared by 1 base and J by 5 bases, with 9 bases between. There are 13 residues in the CDR3. The CDR3 loop reads CASSLLEGETQYF. DNA for the CDR3: TGCGCCAGCAGCTTGCTGGAGGGGGAGACCCAGTACTTC.

This clone was detected once. This chain joins TRBV13 and TRBJ2-3; TRBD2 might be the D (6 bases). The ends were cut back, 6 bases at V and 0 bases at J, with 10 bases in the middle. Germline V gives CDR1 PRHDT, CDR2 FYEKMQ (reference sequence). The CDR3 length is 14 residues. The CDR3 sequence: CASRAGTSTDTQYF. CDR3 coding DNA: TGTGCCAGCAGGGCGGGGACTAGCACAGATACGCAGTATTTT.

The V gene is TRBV10-3, the J gene TRBJ2-6, with 16 positions matching TRBD2. The CDR3 runs 19 residues. From germline, CDR1 is ENHRY and CDR2 SYGVKD. The V gene end was trimmed by 9 bases and the J gene end by 3 bases; junction bases not matched to a gene: 11. The CDR3 sequence is CAILYGTSGGADGANVLTF. The CDR3 nucleotides are TGTGCCATTCTTTACGGGACTAGCGGGGGGGCCGATGGGGCCAACGTCCTGACTTTC.

The rearrangement joins TRBV2 to TRBJ1-5, with 8 bases matching TRBD1. In germline, CDR1 is SNHLY, CDR2 FYNNEI. V trimming: 6 bases; J trimming: 7 bases; junction bases outside the gene matches: 8. There are 14 residues in the CDR3. CDR3 sequence reads: CASSARGLEQPQHF. CDR3 nucleotides: TGTGCCAGCAGCGCCAGGGGGCTAGAGCAGCCCCAGCATTTT.

There are a few counts of this clone. J is TRBJ2-1 and V is TRBV5-1, with D perhaps assigned TRBD1 or TRBD2 (5 bases each). Per germline, CDR1 SGHRS and CDR2 YFSETQ. Trimming removed 0 bases at V and 5 bases at J, with 12 bases between. The CDR3 is 15 residues long. CDR3 in amino acids: CASSLGFGGDNEQFF. CDR3 DNA sequence: TGCGCCAGCAGCTTGGGATTTGGGGGAGACAATGAGCAGTTCTTC.

This chain connects TRBV24-1 to TRBJ2-4; 7 nucleotides match TRBD1. Germline lookup yields CDR1 KGHDR and CDR2 SFDVKD. This CDR3 comprises 18 residues. V trimming: 4 bases; J trimming: 6 bases; junction bases outside the gene matches: 17. CDR3 sequence: CATSEAPGTASTLNIQYF. DNA for the CDR3: TGTGCCACCAGTGAAGCCCCCGGGACAGCCTCTACGTTAAACATTCAGTACTTC.

The chain employs TRBV6-5 and TRBJ1-4; 9 bases align to TRBD1. In germline, CDR1 is MNHEY, CDR2 SVGAGI. The CDR3 loop spans 13 amino acids. Unmatched junction bases numbered 4, after V lost 6 bases and J lost 8 bases. CDR3 residues: CASRGGQGEKLFF. The CDR3 DNA sequence: TGTGCCAGCAGGGGTGGACAGGGGGAAAAACTGTTTTTT.

This clone was seen only once. The chain joins TRBV7-9 to TRBJ2-7; weak D call: TRBD1 (6 bases). Trimming took 2 bases from V and 1 from J, leaving 12 bases between them. The V gene's germline CDR1 is SEHNR and CDR2 FQNEAQ (reference sequence). The CDR3 has 15 residues. The CDR3 here is CASSLFGTQSYEQYF. In DNA form, the CDR3 reads TGTGCCAGCAGCTTATTCGGGACACAGTCCTACGAGCAGTACTTC.

This chain connects TRBV4-1 to TRBJ2-3; 7 bases are shared with TRBD1. V gave up 3 bases and J gave up 6 bases; unmatched junction bases: 15. The CDR3 consists of 17 residues. CDR1 is MGHRA and CDR2 is YSYEKL in the germline V gene. CDR3 sequence: CASSHLFDRFRGDTQYF. DNA of the CDR3: TGCGCCAGCAGCCACCTCTTCGACAGGTTCAGGGGGGATACGCAGTATTTT.

CDR3 nucleotides: TGTGCCAGCAGCTTTAACACCGGGGAGCTGTTTTTT. It translates to CASSFNTGELFF. The chain employs TRBV5-8 and TRBJ2-2; D remains ambiguous. Germline V gene sequence: CDR1 SGHTS, CDR2 YDEGEE. V lost 2 bases and J lost 2, with 1 base in between. This CDR3 contains 12 residues. Based on the CDR3 plus reference TRBV5-8 and TRBJ2-2, the full variable domain is EAGVTQSPTHLIKTRGQQATLRCSPISGHTSVYWYQQALGLGLQFLLWYDEGEERNRGNFPPRFSGRQFPNYSSELNVNALELEDSALYLCASSFNTGELFFGEGSRLTVL.